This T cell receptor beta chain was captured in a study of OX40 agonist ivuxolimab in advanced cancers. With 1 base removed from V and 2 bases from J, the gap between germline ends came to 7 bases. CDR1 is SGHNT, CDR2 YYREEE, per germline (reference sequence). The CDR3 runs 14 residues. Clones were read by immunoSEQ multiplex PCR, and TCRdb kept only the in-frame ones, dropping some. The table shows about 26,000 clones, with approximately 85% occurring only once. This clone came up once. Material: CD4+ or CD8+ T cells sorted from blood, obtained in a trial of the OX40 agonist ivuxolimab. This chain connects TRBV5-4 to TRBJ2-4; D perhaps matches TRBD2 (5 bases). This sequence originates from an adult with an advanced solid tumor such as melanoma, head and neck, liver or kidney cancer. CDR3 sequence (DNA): TGTGCCAGCAGCTTGAGCGGCTCCAAAAACATTCAGTACTTC. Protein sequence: CASSLSGSKNIQYF.